This T cell receptor beta chain was identified during a study of shared clonotypes between healthy human individuals. This table comes from immunoSEQ multiplex PCR, and its TCRdb copy is limited to in-frame clones, with some not included. The sample consists of some 1.4 million clones, around 97% of them appearing once. Germline V gene data show CDR1 as MGHRA and CDR2 as YSYEKL. The CDR3 spans 17 residues. V was shortened by 1 base and J by 0 bases, with 13 bases between the two germline ends. The sample comprised naive CD4+ T cells sorted from blood. Subset indicated: CD45RA+ positively selected. V is TRBV4-1 and J is TRBJ2-1, with D hard to call. The TCR originated in a man aged 30 to 39 in good health. Written as DNA, the CDR3 is TGCGCCAGCAGCCAAGTCCCCAGACGCGCCTCCTACAATGAGCAGTTCTTC. Amino acids: CASSQVPRRASYNEQFF.